These T cell receptor beta chains were read from a single sample in a study of CD8+CD57+ T cells in acquired aplastic anemia. TCRdb processed the reads anew with MiXCR; each CDR3 protein has one entry. The table records around 170,000 distinct CDR3 sequences, around 43% of them present only once. The specimen sequenced was sorted CD4+, CD8+, or CD8+CD57+ T cells (not recorded which) from PBMCs. Source of these receptors: a human donor with aplastic anemia. CDR3s include the opening cysteine and the closing phenylalanine or tryptophan.

>TRBJ1-4|13|TRBV7-9
CASSLASGERLFF
>TRBJ2-7|15|TRBV11-2
CASSHSQGTNSPLHF
>TRBJ1-2|13|TRBV19
CASSIGGGNGYTF
>TRBJ2-2|14|TRBV19
CASRTVGNTGELFF
>TRBJ1-1|13|TRBV10-3
CAISEFGLQEAFF
>TRBJ2-1|15|TRBV2
CASSARTGTGNEQFF
>TRBJ2-3|17|TRBV11-1
CASSSGLAGTRTDTQYF
>TRBJ1-5|12|TRBV9
CASSQANQPQHF
>TRBJ2-7|12|TRBV6-5
CASSFRQGEQYF
>TRBJ2-5|15|TRBV7-7
CASAGAGLVGETQYF
>TRBJ1-2|12|TRBV12-3/TRBV12-4
CASTLGQRGYTF
>TRBJ1-3|14|TRBV2
CASTRGGAGNTIYF
>TRBJ1-5|15|TRBV24-1
CATSDSARPNQPQHF
>TRBJ1-2|15|TRBV12-3/TRBV12-4
CASSYRGTVTYGYTF
>TRBJ2-2|14|TRBV12-3/TRBV12-4
CASRKNSGTGELFF
>TRBJ1-1|13|TRBV10-3
CAISAREGGEAFF
>TRBJ2-7|12|TRBV29-1
CSGKRGSYEQYF
>TRBJ2-7|15|TRBV7-8
CASSPRTSGVYEQYF
>TRBJ1-4|14|TRBV2
CASSDGQGDEKLFF
>TRBJ2-1|14|TRBV10-3
CASRHMHPLDEQFF
>TRBJ1-3|13|TRBV12-3/TRBV12-4
CVTTGHSGNTIYF
>TRBJ1-2|15|TRBV2
CASSVSDRGGYGYTF
>TRBJ1-2|11|TRBV29-1
CSGISGGEYTF
>TRBJ2-1|15|TRBV9
CASSAGLALYNEQFF
>TRBJ1-3|15|TRBV24-1
CATSDPGRAGNTIYF
>TRBJ2-7|10|TRBV20-1
CSATGTEQYF
>TRBJ2-3|14|TRBV2
CATGGSYSTDTQYF
>TRBJ2-7|14|TRBV6-5
CASSSMTGSYEQYF
>TRBJ1-5|19|TRBV15
CATSREGGAGPTLNQPQHF
>TRBJ2-2|17|TRBV11-1
CASSGLAGGLDTGELFF
>TRBJ2-6|16|TRBV18
CASSPPLLSGANVLTF
>TRBJ2-1|16|TRBV7-2
CASSSRAGQGYNEQFF
>TRBJ2-1|16|TRBV7-2
CASSLPGQGPHNEQFF
>TRBJ2-1|15|TRBV20-1
CSARTGTSATNEQFF
>TRBJ2-7|15|TRBV19
CASSMGAGATYEQYF
>TRBJ2-5|15|TRBV6-1
CASSKPGQGAETQYF
>TRBJ1-6|17|TRBV6-4
CASSDEVASSYDSPLHF
>TRBJ1-2|13|TRBV19
CASDIGTENGYTF
>TRBJ2-2|17|TRBV2
CASSKLGTSGNTGELFF
>TRBJ1-6|14|TRBV25-1
CASMAGGGNSPLHF
>TRBJ2-7|13|TRBV29-1
CSAIRDTPYEQYF
>TRBJ2-5|16|TRBV9
CASSVSSGGAKETQYF
>TRBJ2-3|13|TRBV25-1
CASTWTATDTQYF
>TRBJ2-3|14|TRBV15
CATSSNRGTDTQYF
>TRBJ2-2|13|TRBV5-1
CASSLAAAGELFF
>TRBJ2-1|18|TRBV5-1
CASSPIQGASGTYNEQFF
>TRBJ1-5|15|TRBV19
CASGAHGRGNQPQHF
>TRBJ2-2|17|TRBV7-9
CASSFLKQGANTGELFF
>TRBJ1-5|14|TRBV19
CASSQRGSNQPQHF
>TRBJ2-1|15|TRBV25-1
CASSRASGRASEQFF
>TRBJ1-2|13|TRBV20-1
CSARVGGGQGYTF
>TRBJ1-2|13|TRBV14
CASSQQISYGYTF
>TRBJ2-7|14|TRBV5-4
CASSLNSRQSEQYF
>TRBJ2-7|15|TRBV2
CASRSSGGLPHEQYF
>TRBJ1-3|19|TRBV19
CASRSPLGQGSVSRNTIYF
>TRBJ2-4|13|TRBV10-1
CASSGRGLSIQYF